A single sample gave rise to the 18 T cell receptor beta chains below, sequenced in a study of cytomegalovirus exposure and HLA in healthy donors. PCR used 60 Vbeta primers and 13 Jbeta primers. This table comes from immunoSEQ multiplex PCR, and its TCRdb copy is limited to in-frame clones, with some not included. The sample includes more than 95,000 clones, 75% to 80% of them seen just once. Specimen: PBMCs. These TCRs come from a man aged 55 to 70 in good health and CMV-seropositive.

Notes on this clone: The junction shows a germline mismatch at one end, possibly a read error. The genes are TRBV7-9 and TRBJ1-4; TRBD1 agrees at 12 bases. This CDR3 is built from 15 residues. CDR1 is SEHNR and CDR2 is FQNEAQ in the germline V gene (reference sequence). The CDR3 spells CSSTTGQGAYEKLFF. The CDR3 nucleotides read TGTTCCAGCACCACGGGACAGGGGGCATATGAAAAACTGTTTTTT.

In regard to this clone: One end of the junction varies from germline; a read error may be responsible. This chain uses TRBV7-9 with TRBJ2-3; no clear D gene. From germline, CDR1 is SEHNR and CDR2 FQNEAQ (reference sequence). This CDR3 comprises 12 residues. The CDR3 coding sequence is TGTTCCAGCAGATCTTTAGTAGATACGCAGTATTTT. Amino acids: CSSRSLVDTQYF.

The chain links TRBV19 to TRBJ1-5, with D perhaps matching TRBD1 (5 bases). CDR1 and CDR2 from the germline V gene are LNHDA and SQIVND (reference sequence). V gave up 6 bases and J gave up 9 bases, with 18 bases separating them. The CDR3 is 14 residues long. The CDR3 region is CASSVTTGYGPQHF. CDR3 DNA sequence: TGTGCCAGTAGCGTGACCACAGGTTATGGGCCCCAGCATTTT.

The CDR3 sequence: CASRGQASYEQYF. CDR3 DNA: TGTGCCAGCAGAGGACAGGCGTCCTACGAGCAGTACTTC. The gene calls are TRBV7-2 and TRBJ2-7, with 7 bases identical to TRBD1. After removal of 6 bases from V and 1 base from J, the junction contained 3 bases not matched to a gene. Germline assignment: CDR1 SGHTA and CDR2 FQGNSA. The CDR3 totals 13 residues. Variable domain in full (rest from reference TRBV7-2 and TRBJ2-7): GAGVSQSPSNKVTEKGKDVELRCDPISGHTALYWYRQSLGQGLEFLIYFQGNSAPDKSGLPSDRFSAERTGGSVSTLTIQRTQQEDSAVYLCASRGQASYEQYFGPGTRLTVT.

This chain uses TRBV5-6 with TRBJ2-3, with 8 nucleotides matching TRBD1. The CDR3 runs to 15 residues. Germline CDR1 reads SGHDT; CDR2 reads YYEEEE. V dropped 2 bases and J dropped 5; count of bases not matched to a gene: 7. Here the CDR3 DNA reads TGTGCCAGCAGCTTTCAGGGGACAGGAGGAGATACGCAGTATTTT. It translates to CASSFQGTGGDTQYF.

The CDR3 region has the DNA TGTGCCAGCAACATACGGGGGGCGGCTGGAAACACCATATATTTT. It codes for CASNIRGAAGNTIYF. J is TRBJ1-3 and V is TRBV5-4; perhaps TRBD1 as D (6 bases). Germline lookup yields CDR1 SGHNT and CDR2 YYREEE (reference sequence). This CDR3 is 15 amino acids long. The V and J ends lost 6 bases and 2 bases respectively, with 15 bases between them. Looking up the rest from reference TRBV5-4 and TRBJ1-3 gives the full variable domain: ETGVTQSPTHLIKTRGQQVTLRCSSQSGHNTVSWYQQALGQGPQFIFQYYREEENGRGNFPPRFSGLQFPNYSSELNVNALELDDSALYLCASNIRGAAGNTIYFGEGSWLTVV.

CDR3 region: CASRETGGTYGYTF. CDR3 nucleotide sequence: TGTGCCAGTAGGGAAACAGGGGGGACCTATGGCTACACCTTC. The chain couples TRBV19 to TRBJ1-2; 8 nucleotides agree with TRBD1. Germline V lookup: CDR1 LNHDA, CDR2 SQIVND (reference sequence). CDR3 length equals 14 residues. V lost 6 bases to trimming and J lost 4 bases; unmatched junction nucleotides: 7.

The chain is built from TRBV5-6 and TRBJ2-5; TRBD2 is a possible D gene (5 bases). Germline V gives CDR1 SGHDT, CDR2 YYEEEE. The CDR3 extends over 17 amino acids. Trimming took off 4 bases at V and 5 bases at J, with 24 bases between the two ends. The CDR3 loop reads CASSEVQGPPRAETQYF. Here the CDR3 DNA reads TGTGCCAGCAGCGAGGTCCAAGGGCCTCCGAGGGCGGAGACCCAGTACTTC.

The rearrangement links TRBV6-4 to TRBJ1-1; possible D gene TRBD1, 5 bases. Germline CDR1 and CDR2: MRHNA and SNTAGT. Trimming took off 6 bases at V and 1 base at J, with 15 bases between the two ends. CDR3 length: 15 residues. CDR3 DNA sequence: TGTGCCAGCAGGACCCAGAGCGGGGGGAACACTGAAGCTTTCTTT. Its translation is CASRTQSGGNTEAFF.

The sample holds one count of this clone. The chain joins TRBV5-1 to TRBJ2-5, with 7 bases that match TRBD1. This CDR3 spans 14 amino acids. CDR1 and CDR2 (germline): SGHRS, YFSETQ. V shed 1 base and J 5 bases; nucleotides not matched to a gene: 5. The CDR3 bases are TGCGCCAGCAGCTTGACAGGGGAGTGGGAGACCCAGTACTTC. This sequence encodes CASSLTGEWETQYF.

The CDR3 DNA follows: TGCGCCAGCAGCTTGGGTTCCCCGGGACAGATTGACACAGATACGCAGTATTTT. Its protein product is CASSLGSPGQIDTDTQYF. The chain employs TRBV5-1 and TRBJ2-3, with 7 bases aligning to TRBD1. Losses at the gene ends were 0 bases for V and 2 bases for J; bases not matched to a gene: 12. The germline gives CDR1 SGHRS, CDR2 YFSETQ. The CDR3 sequence is 18 residues long.

This sequence joins TRBV9 and TRBJ1-2; 10 bases align to TRBD1. Germline V CDR1 and CDR2: SGDLS, YYNGEE. The CDR3 spans 15 residues. The V and J ends lost 4 bases and 2 bases, in that order; junction bases with no gene match: 5. The CDR3 spells CASSPLGQGNYGYTF. The CDR3 bases are TGTGCCAGCAGCCCCCTGGGACAGGGGAACTATGGCTACACCTTC.

V gene TRBV7-2 combines with J gene TRBJ2-7; D is unclear. The CDR3 consists of 14 residues. Germline loops: CDR1 SGHTA, CDR2 FQGNSA. V was shortened by 1 base and J by 2 bases, with 9 bases between the two germline ends. CDR3 bases: TGTGCCAGCAGCTTAGAGAGGTTGACCTACGAGCAGTACTTC. Translated: CASSLERLTYEQYF.

The CDR3 DNA is TGTGCCAGTAGATACAGGGGGGCGCAGGCCGGGGAGCTGTTTTTT. Its translation: CASRYRGAQAGELFF. This chain joins TRBV19 and TRBJ2-2, with TRBD1 matching over 8 bases. The CDR3 covers 15 residues. In germline, CDR1 is LNHDA, CDR2 SQIVND (reference sequence). With 6 bases clipped from V and 6 bases from J, the junction kept 9 bases outside the gene matches.

The rearrangement links TRBV6-1 to TRBJ2-7; D is unclear. Trimming removed 2 bases from V and 1 base from J, with 9 bases in between. The CDR3 runs 14 residues. The V gene's germline CDR1 is MNHNS and CDR2 SASEGT. The CDR3 DNA reads TGTGCCAGCAGTGAACAGTATATTTCCTACGAGCAGTACTTC. Its translation is CASSEQYISYEQYF.

The chain recombines TRBV11-3 with TRBJ2-7, with a weak D call TRBD2 (5 bases). The CDR3 length is 13 residues. Trimming left V 5 bases short and J 5 bases short, with 13 bases between. CDR1 and CDR2 from the germline V gene are SGHNT and YENEEA. DNA for the CDR3: TGTGCCAGCAGCCCCCGGGGTACCCACGAGCAGTACTTC. It translates to CASSPRGTHEQYF.

The sample holds one count of this clone. J is TRBJ2-7 and V is TRBV27; D unresolved. Per germline, CDR1 MNHEY and CDR2 SMNVEV (reference sequence). V gave up 3 bases and J gave up 0 bases, with 6 bases separating them. The CDR3 runs 13 residues. The CDR3 sequence: CASSLQDSYEQYF. The CDR3 DNA sequence: TGTGCCAGCAGTTTGCAGGACTCCTACGAGCAGTACTTC.

Only a few counts were recorded for this clone. This chain uses TRBV27 with TRBJ1-5, with D possibly TRBD1 on 5 matching bases. The V gene lost 2 bases and the J gene lost 7 bases, with 9 bases spanning the gap. Germline values: CDR1 MNHEY, CDR2 SMNVEV (reference sequence). The CDR3 is 13 residues long. The CDR3 spells CASSLTGGQPQHF. CDR3 nucleotide sequence: TGTGCCAGCAGTTTAACCGGGGGACAGCCCCAGCATTTT.